This T cell receptor (beta chain) was profiled in a study of T cells in Graves' hyperthyroidism and ophthalmopathy. Study information: The blood sample was taken at first diagnosis, before treatment began.

Researchers amplified the TCR beta CDR3 regions from RNA transcripts. A first-round RT-PCR of the TCR CDR3 used the HTBI primer set. TCRdb processed the multiplex PCR reads anew with MiXCR; each CDR3 protein has one entry. The sample contains approximately 600,000 distinct CDR3 sequences, 14% to 15% of which appear only once. The CDR3 consists of 14 residues. V was clipped by 5 bases and J by 2 bases, with 11 bases between them. Germline-derived CDR1 and CDR2 are SGHNT and YENEEA. Sequencing used blood. The origin of this receptor is a woman aged 40 to 50 with Graves' ophthalmopathy. This sequence joins TRBV11-3 and TRBJ2-3; D ambiguous. The CDR3 region is CASSLLHPTDTQYF. CDR3 in DNA: TGTGCCAGCAGCCTACTCCATCCCACAGATACGCAGTATTTT.